This is a list of T cell receptor beta chains from one sample in a study of cytotoxic CD8 clonotypes in ibrutinib-treated CLL. Assay used: immunoSEQ multiplex PCR; TCRdb lists only in-frame clones, some missing. There are about 270,000 clones in the sample; 60% to 80% occur only once, and roughly 6% lies in the top ten. The material was PBMCs, obtained at disease progression, from a patient treated with ibrutinib. Receptors were obtained from a human donor with chronic lymphocytic leukemia. Both conserved end residues are part of each CDR3. The D gene is left open where the match is weak. Clone size is given for some rows only: seen once, a few or many times, or a class if the clone is expanded.

abundance: .; j_gene: TRBJ2-3; v_gene: TRBV7-9; d_gene: TRBD2; CDR3aa: CASSTWTSGPTDTQYF; CDR3nt: TGTGCCAGCAGCACCTGGACTAGCGGGCCCACAGATACGCAGTATTTT
abundance: .; j_gene: TRBJ2-3; v_gene: TRBV5-1; d_gene: .; CDR3aa: CASTMRLSADTQYF; CDR3nt: TGCGCCAGCACCATGCGACTGTCGGCAGATACGCAGTATTTT
abundance: .; j_gene: TRBJ1-4; v_gene: TRBV4-1; d_gene: .; CDR3aa: CASSQAQQREKLFF; CDR3nt: TGCGCCAGCAGCCAAGCTCAACAGAGGGAAAAACTGTTTTTT
abundance: .; j_gene: TRBJ1-2; v_gene: TRBV9; d_gene: .; CDR3aa: CASSVTGTLPPYGYTF; CDR3nt: TGTGCCAGCAGCGTAACCGGGACGCTCCCTCCCTATGGCTACACCTTC
abundance: .; j_gene: TRBJ2-3; v_gene: TRBV29-1; d_gene: .; CDR3aa: CSVVEPPDTQYF; CDR3nt: TGCAGCGTTGTTGAACCTCCTGATACGCAGTATTTT
abundance: .; j_gene: TRBJ1-1; v_gene: TRBV29-1; d_gene: .; CDR3aa: CSVGEGLNTEAFF; CDR3nt: TGCAGCGTTGGCGAGGGGCTGAACACTGAAGCTTTCTTT
abundance: once; j_gene: TRBJ2-1; v_gene: TRBV10-1; d_gene: .; CDR3aa: CASSPGRPWDEQFF; CDR3nt: TGCGCCAGCAGCCCTGGGCGGCCCTGGGATGAGCAGTTCTTC
abundance: .; j_gene: TRBJ1-1; v_gene: TRBV12-5; d_gene: .; CDR3aa: CASGLGRNTEAFF; CDR3nt: TGTGCTAGTGGTTTGGGACGTAACACTGAAGCTTTCTTT
abundance: .; j_gene: TRBJ2-3; v_gene: TRBV29-1; d_gene: .; CDR3aa: CSVEGDAPTDTQYF; CDR3nt: TGCAGCGTTGAAGGGGATGCCCCCACAGATACGCAGTATTTT
abundance: .; j_gene: TRBJ1-6; v_gene: TRBV2; d_gene: .; CDR3aa: CASSELGSPPNSPLHF; CDR3nt: TGTGCCAGCAGTGAACTGGGGAGTCCCCCTAATTCACCCCTCCACTTT
abundance: .; j_gene: TRBJ2-1; v_gene: TRBV30; d_gene: TRBD2; CDR3aa: CACQGTSCYNEQFF; CDR3nt: TGTGCCTGCCAAGGGACTAGCTGTTACAATGAGCAGTTCTTC
abundance: few; j_gene: TRBJ1-1; v_gene: TRBV9; d_gene: .; CDR3aa: CASIAGVNTEAFF; CDR3nt: TGTGCCAGTATAGCAGGGGTAAACACTGAAGCTTTCTTT
abundance: .; j_gene: TRBJ2-1; v_gene: TRBV29-1; d_gene: TRBD2; CDR3aa: CSVEDRGTSGTEQFF; CDR3nt: TGCAGCGTTGAAGATAGGGGGACTAGCGGGACAGAGCAGTTCTTC
abundance: .; j_gene: TRBJ1-1; v_gene: TRBV18; d_gene: .; CDR3aa: CASSPSEGLDTEAFF; CDR3nt: TGTGCCAGCTCACCCTCGGAAGGGTTAGACACTGAAGCTTTCTTT
abundance: .; j_gene: TRBJ2-1; v_gene: TRBV5-1; d_gene: TRBD2; CDR3aa: CASSSYSGGAYNEQFF; CDR3nt: TGCGCCAGCAGCTCCTATTCGGGAGGCGCCTACAATGAGCAGTTCTTC
abundance: .; j_gene: TRBJ2-3; v_gene: TRBV6-6; d_gene: TRBD2; CDR3aa: CASSTGLAGTDTQYF; CDR3nt: TGTGCCAGCAGTACGGGACTAGCGGGGACAGATACGCAGTATTTT
abundance: .; j_gene: TRBJ2-7; v_gene: TRBV11-2; d_gene: .; CDR3aa: CASSLGGRSYEQYF; CDR3nt: TGTGCCAGCAGCTTGGGGGGACGGTCCTACGAGCAGTACTTC
abundance: .; j_gene: TRBJ2-5; v_gene: TRBV5-1; d_gene: .; CDR3aa: CASSPSRTEETQYF; CDR3nt: TGCGCCAGCAGCCCCTCAAGGACAGAAGAGACCCAGTACTTC
abundance: few; j_gene: TRBJ2-7; v_gene: TRBV4-1; d_gene: .; CDR3aa: CASSQEGAIGYEQYF; CDR3nt: TGCGCCAGCAGCCAAGAGGGGGCAATAGGCTACGAGCAGTACTTC
abundance: .; j_gene: TRBJ2-3; v_gene: TRBV9; d_gene: .; CDR3aa: CASSARQSTDTQYF; CDR3nt: TGTGCCAGCAGCGCCCGACAGAGCACAGATACGCAGTATTTT
abundance: .; j_gene: TRBJ2-5; v_gene: TRBV4-1; d_gene: TRBD2; CDR3aa: CASSQEPTSGYQETQYF; CDR3nt: TGCGCCAGCAGCCAAGAACCGACTAGCGGATATCAAGAGACCCAGTACTTC
abundance: .; j_gene: TRBJ2-3; v_gene: TRBV7-9; d_gene: .; CDR3aa: CASSYLGGSTDTQYF; CDR3nt: TGTGCCAGCTCATATCTTGGCGGGAGCACAGATACGCAGTATTTT
abundance: .; j_gene: TRBJ1-1; v_gene: TRBV6-5; d_gene: .; CDR3aa: CASRTLNTEAFF; CDR3nt: TGTGCCAGCAGAACACTGAACACTGAAGCTTTCTTT
abundance: .; j_gene: TRBJ2-1; v_gene: TRBV7-3; d_gene: .; CDR3aa: CASSLSGVRPYNEQFF; CDR3nt: TGTGCCAGCAGCTTATCGGGGGTAAGGCCCTACAATGAGCAGTTCTTC
abundance: .; j_gene: TRBJ1-5; v_gene: TRBV5-1; d_gene: .; CDR3aa: CASSLRTFNSNQPQHF; CDR3nt: TGCGCCAGCAGCTTGAGGACATTCAATAGCAATCAGCCCCAGCATTTT
abundance: .; j_gene: TRBJ1-3; v_gene: TRBV6-5; d_gene: .; CDR3aa: CASSYSTGSGNTIYF; CDR3nt: TGTGCCAGCAGTTACTCGACAGGCTCTGGAAACACCATATATTTT
abundance: .; j_gene: TRBJ2-5; v_gene: TRBV4-1; d_gene: .; CDR3aa: CASSQVAVETQYF; CDR3nt: TGCGCCAGCAGCCAAGTGGCGGTGGAGACCCAGTACTTC
abundance: .; j_gene: TRBJ2-1; v_gene: TRBV18; d_gene: .; CDR3aa: CASSLLVVGEQFF; CDR3nt: TGTGCCAGCTCACTTTTAGTCGTAGGTGAGCAGTTCTTC
abundance: .; j_gene: TRBJ1-5; v_gene: TRBV27; d_gene: .; CDR3aa: CASSLLAGGNQPQHF; CDR3nt: TGTGCCAGCAGTTTACTGGCAGGGGGCAATCAGCCCCAGCATTTT
abundance: .; j_gene: TRBJ2-7; v_gene: TRBV18; d_gene: TRBD1; CDR3aa: CASSTLQGARYEQYF; CDR3nt: TGTGCCAGCTCAACCCTACAGGGGGCGCGTTACGAGCAGTACTTC
abundance: few; j_gene: TRBJ1-1; v_gene: TRBV2; d_gene: .; CDR3aa: CATLRAEAFF; CDR3nt: TGTGCCACGTTGCGGGCTGAAGCTTTCTTT
abundance: .; j_gene: TRBJ1-2; v_gene: TRBV6-5; d_gene: .; CDR3aa: CASSFPVYGYTF; CDR3nt: TGTGCCAGCAGTTTCCCAGTCTATGGCTACACCTTC
abundance: .; j_gene: TRBJ2-1; v_gene: TRBV19; d_gene: .; CDR3aa: CATAGLNEQFF; CDR3nt: TGTGCCACGGCGGGTTTGAATGAGCAGTTCTTC
abundance: .; j_gene: TRBJ2-7; v_gene: TRBV7-6; d_gene: TRBD1; CDR3aa: CASSLGQGAGYEQYF; CDR3nt: TGTGCCAGCAGCTTAGGACAGGGGGCGGGCTACGAGCAGTACTTC
abundance: .; j_gene: TRBJ1-5; v_gene: TRBV6-5; d_gene: .; CDR3aa: CASSFFGQPQHF; CDR3nt: TGTGCCAGCAGTTTTTTTGGACAGCCCCAGCATTTT
abundance: .; j_gene: TRBJ2-7; v_gene: TRBV5-1; d_gene: TRBD2; CDR3aa: CASSQGTSGYEQYF; CDR3nt: TGCGCCAGCAGCCAGGGGACTAGCGGTTACGAGCAGTACTTC
abundance: .; j_gene: TRBJ2-6; v_gene: TRBV5-4; d_gene: .; CDR3aa: CASSLDFSGANVLTF; CDR3nt: TGTGCCAGCAGCTTGGACTTCTCTGGGGCCAACGTCCTGACTTTC
abundance: .; j_gene: TRBJ2-3; v_gene: TRBV9; d_gene: .; CDR3aa: CASSVEASASDTQYF; CDR3nt: TGTGCCAGCAGCGTGGAAGCTAGCGCCTCAGATACGCAGTATTTT
abundance: .; j_gene: TRBJ2-7; v_gene: TRBV19; d_gene: TRBD1; CDR3aa: CASSPGTGGYEQYF; CDR3nt: TGTGCCAGTTCTCCAGGGACAGGAGGCTACGAGCAGTACTTC
abundance: few; j_gene: TRBJ2-7; v_gene: TRBV10-2; d_gene: .; CDR3aa: CASSEGDEQYF; CDR3nt: TGCGCCAGCAGCGAGGGGGACGAGCAGTACTTC
abundance: few; j_gene: TRBJ2-1; v_gene: TRBV18; d_gene: .; CDR3aa: CASSPEGRDNEQFF; CDR3nt: TGTGCCAGCTCACCGGAGGGGCGAGATAATGAGCAGTTCTTC